The 13 T cell receptor beta chains reported below all come from one sample, sequenced in a study of cytomegalovirus exposure and HLA in healthy donors. Use of 60 Vbeta and 13 Jbeta primers characterized the PCR. Assay used: immunoSEQ multiplex PCR; TCRdb lists only in-frame clones, some missing. This table lists tens of thousands of clones. The sample was PBMCs. The source is a woman aged 40 to 50 in good health and CMV-seropositive.

J is TRBJ2-5 and V is TRBV28; 7 positions agree with TRBD2. The trim removed 2 bases at V and 5 bases at J, leaving 14 bases unmatched. Germline CDR1 is MDHEN and CDR2 is SYDVKM. The CDR3 spans 17 residues. The CDR3: CASSLTSVGGRLETQYF. The CDR3 nucleotides read TGTGCCAGCAGTTTAACTAGCGTGGGGGGTAGGTTGGAGACCCAGTACTTC.

This chain joins TRBV6-6 and TRBJ1-5; D gene ambiguous. Germline CDR1 and CDR2: MNHNY and SVGAGI (reference sequence). Trimming shortened V by 0 bases and J by 0 bases, and 9 bases separated the two germline ends. The CDR3 runs 16 residues. The CDR3 spells CASSYSGESSNQPQHF. In nucleotides, the CDR3 is TGTGCCAGCAGTTACTCGGGAGAGAGTAGCAATCAGCCCCAGCATTTT.

The chain combines TRBV9 with TRBJ2-1; 15 positions agree with TRBD2. Germline V gives CDR1 SGDLS, CDR2 YYNGEE. V gave up 0 bases and J gave up 0 bases; unmatched junction bases: 7. The length of the CDR3 is 20 residues. The CDR3: CASSVAPGLAGGSSYNEQFF. CDR3 bases: TGTGCCAGCAGCGTAGCTCCGGGACTAGCGGGAGGCAGCTCCTACAATGAGCAGTTCTTC.

As DNA, the CDR3 is TGTGCCAGCAGCGAGAACGTTTGGGGGCGCGAGACCCAGTACTTC. Amino acids: CASSENVWGRETQYF. The chain is built from TRBV5-6 and TRBJ2-5; TRBD1 might be the D (6 bases). Germline values: CDR1 SGHDT, CDR2 YYEEEE. This CDR3 comprises 15 residues. The V end was cut by 4 bases, the J end by 5 bases, with 18 bases between. Full variable domain (rest looked up from reference TRBV5-6 and TRBJ2-5): DAGVTQSPTHLIKTRGQQVTLRCSPKSGHDTVSWYQQALGQGPQFIFQYYEEEERQRGNFPDRFSGHQFPNYSSELNVNALLLGDSALYLCASSENVWGRETQYFGPGTRLLVL.

This chain links TRBV29-1 with TRBJ1-2; weak D call: TRBD1 (6 bases). The V end lost 6 bases, the J end lost 4 bases, and 12 bases lay between the germline ends. Germline-derived CDR1 and CDR2 are SQVTM and ANQGSEA. The CDR3 totals 12 residues. The CDR3 region is CSVPTGIYGYTF. DNA of the CDR3: TGCAGCGTCCCCACAGGGATCTATGGCTACACCTTC.

The chain recombines TRBV25-1 with TRBJ2-2, with 12 bases matching TRBD2. V shed 4 bases and J 3 bases; nucleotides not matched to a gene: 6. Germline CDR1 is MGHDK and CDR2 is SYGVNS. This CDR3 has 17 amino acids. This CDR3 is CASSARLAGVYTGELFF. CDR3 bases: TGTGCCAGCAGTGCACGACTAGCGGGAGTATACACCGGGGAGCTGTTTTTT.

V usage is TRBV11-2 and J usage is TRBJ2-4; the D is unclear. The CDR3 has 12 amino acids. Germline loops: CDR1 SGHAT, CDR2 FQNNGV. The ends were cut back, 1 base at V and 9 bases at J, with 7 bases in the middle. The CDR3 sequence is CASSLAGFIQYF. CDR3 coding DNA: TGTGCCAGCAGCTTAGCCGGGTTCATTCAGTACTTC.

This sequence joins TRBV7-2 and TRBJ2-7, with 9 bases fitting TRBD2. This CDR3 has 15 residues. The germline gives CDR1 SGHTA, CDR2 FQGNSA. V lost 0 bases and J lost 3; bases outside the gene matches: 3. The CDR3 DNA sequence: TGTGCCAGCAGCTTAGCGCTAGCGGGGATCTACGAGCAGTACTTC. Protein: CASSLALAGIYEQYF.

The chain's CDR3 is CASGFGGETQYF. CDR3 in DNA: TGTGCTAGTGGTTTTGGGGGGGAGACCCAGTACTTC. The genes are TRBV12-5 and TRBJ2-5; perhaps TRBD2 as D (6 bases). The CDR3 runs to 12 residues. Trimming took 3 bases from V and 5 from J, leaving 7 bases between them. Germline V gene sequence: CDR1 LGHNT, CDR2 FRNRAP.

The chain has TRBV30 and TRBJ2-7; D not resolved. The V gene's germline CDR1 is GTSNPN and CDR2 SVGIG (reference sequence). This CDR3 has 12 amino acids. The ends were cut back, 2 bases at V and 5 bases at J, with 10 bases in the middle. The CDR3 region has the DNA TGTGCCTGGAGTTTGAGCGTCGACGAGCAGTACTTC. Translating it yields CAWSLSVDEQYF.

This chain connects TRBV30 to TRBJ1-1; weak D call: TRBD1 (5 bases). The ends were cut back, 0 bases at V and 5 bases at J, with 10 bases in the middle. Germline-derived CDR1 and CDR2 are GTSNPN and SVGIG (reference sequence). This CDR3 is built from 13 residues. The CDR3: CAWSVGPRTEAFF. The CDR3 DNA reads as TGTGCCTGGAGTGTGGGGCCGCGAACTGAAGCTTTCTTT.

The J gene is TRBJ2-1, the V gene TRBV18; D is ambiguous. This CDR3 has 11 residues. Germline values: CDR1 KGHSH, CDR2 LQKENI. Trimming took 3 bases from V and 10 from J, leaving 7 bases between them. The DNA of the CDR3 is TGTGCCAGCTCACCGAACAGCGAGCAGTTCTTC. Protein sequence: CASSPNSEQFF.

The V call is TRBV6-5, the J call TRBJ1-5; perhaps TRBD1 as D (6 bases). From germline, CDR1 is MNHEY and CDR2 SVGAGI. The CDR3 covers 14 residues. V shed 4 bases and J shed 1 base, with 8 bases lying between them. This CDR3 reads CASSFGQSNQPQHF. In DNA form, the CDR3 reads TGTGCCAGCAGTTTCGGACAGAGCAATCAGCCCCAGCATTTT.